Each of the 22 T cell receptor beta chains below was sequenced from the same sample in a study of Graves' ophthalmopathy and Graves' hyperthyroidism. Scientists amplified the TCR beta CDR3 regions from RNA transcripts. A first-round RT-PCR used HTBI primers, followed by a second-round multiplex PCR. From the multiplex PCR reads, TCRdb called clonotypes with MiXCR, one entry per CDR3 protein. This table has about 1.2 million distinct CDR3 sequences, about 40% appearing once. Sequenced material: peripheral blood or thyroid tissue (not recorded which). The origin of the receptors is an adult man with Graves' hyperthyroidism.

Comment on this clonotype: This sequence may be a read error, since a much larger clone differs from it by one base. This chain links TRBV12-5 with TRBJ1-1; the D gene is possibly TRBD1 (5 bases). This CDR3 has 13 residues. Germline lookup yields CDR1 LGHNT and CDR2 FRNRAP. The CDR3 loop reads CAGGGTGHLGSFF. As DNA, the CDR3 is TGTGCTGGTGGCGGTACAGGTCACCTTGGGTCTTTCTTT.

This clonotype was detected once. Its ends do not fully match the called genes, so a read error is possible. J is TRBJ1-6 and V is TRBV10-3, with TRBD1 identical over 7 bases. The germline V gene has CDR1 ENHRY and CDR2 SYGVKD. The CDR3 loop spans 15 amino acids. The DNA for the CDR3 is TGTGCCATCAACCTCGGACAGGACCCTAATTCACCACTCAACTTT. Its translation is CAINLGQDPNSPLNF.

This clonotype was counted many times. The chain uses TRBV2 and TRBJ1-4; D remains unclear. Between the trimmed V and J ends, which lost 2 bases and 5 bases, there was a span of 12 bases. This CDR3 contains 15 residues. Per germline, CDR1 SNHLY and CDR2 FYNNEI. The CDR3 region has the DNA TGTGCCAGCAGTGAATTCAACAGACTGAATGAAAAACTGTTTTTT. Translating it yields CASSEFNRLNEKLFF.

The chain is built from TRBV12-3 or TRBV12-4 and TRBJ2-7, with D maybe TRBD1 (5 bases). This CDR3 has 13 amino acids. V gave up 6 bases and J gave up 4 bases, with 13 bases separating them. CDR3 coding DNA: TGTGCCAGCAGCATCCCCACAGGTTACGAGCAGTACTTC. Its protein product is CASSIPTGYEQYF.

This clonotype was observed at least ten times. The chain carries TRBV7-3 and TRBJ1-1; D is unclear. The V gene's germline CDR1 is SGHTA and CDR2 FQGTGA. V was cut by 8 bases and J by 0 bases, with 10 bases left in between. The CDR3 extends over 13 amino acids. The CDR3 spells CASGSALNTEAFF. CDR3 DNA: TGTGCCAGCGGTTCAGCTTTGAACACTGAAGCTTTCTTT.

In the case of this clonotype: A much larger clone sits a single nucleotide away, making a read error possible. The rearrangement joins TRBV9 to TRBJ2-7; no definite D call. Trimming left V 2 bases short and J 2 bases short, with 11 bases between. Germline CDR1 reads SGDLS; CDR2 reads YYNGEE. This CDR3 has 14 amino acids. CDR3 in amino acids: CASSVGENPYEQYF. As DNA, the CDR3 is TGTGCCAGCAGCGTGGGCGAGAATCCCTACGAGCAGTACTTC.

The sample holds many counts of this clonotype. The chain carries TRBV7-2 and TRBJ1-2; 8 bases align to TRBD1. Germline CDR1 is SGHTA and CDR2 is FQGNSA. The CDR3 runs to 14 residues. The trim removed 6 bases at V and 4 bases at J, leaving 7 bases unmatched. The CDR3, as DNA: TGTGCCAGCAGACTAACAGGGGGGGTCTATGGCTACACCTTC. Its protein product is CASRLTGGVYGYTF.

Of note for this clonotype: Possible read error: a much larger clone is one base away. The chain links TRBV7-2 to TRBJ2-7, with D hard to call. The CDR3 has 14 residues. The V gene lost 6 bases and the J gene lost 2 bases, with 14 bases spanning the gap. The germline gives CDR1 SGHTA, CDR2 FQGNSA. CDR3 sequence reads: CASRPGAVTYEQYV. The CDR3, as DNA: TGTGCCAGCAGACCAGGCGCCGTTACCTACGAGCAGTACGTC.

This clonotype turned up a few times. One end of the junction is discordant with germline, which a read error may explain. The chain links TRBV11-1 to TRBJ2-7, with 15 bases identical to TRBD2. The germline V gene has CDR1 SGHAT and CDR2 FQDESV (reference sequence). The CDR3 runs to 14 residues. This chain's CDR3 is CASSLGTSGRKQYF. The CDR3 nucleotides read TGTGCCAGCAGTTTAGGGACTAGCGGGAGGAAGCAGTACTTC.

The table lists this clonotype with a few counts. The V call is TRBV6-6, the J call TRBJ1-2; TRBD1 might be the D (6 bases). In germline, CDR1 is MNHNY, CDR2 SVGAGI (reference sequence). Trimming stripped 5 bases from V and 4 bases from J, with 20 bases between. The CDR3 has 16 amino acids. The CDR3 loop reads CASSEDSTYRTYGYTF. The CDR3 coding sequence is TGTGCCAGCAGTGAGGACAGCACCTACCGCACCTATGGCTACACCTTC.

This clonotype was detected many times. V and J are TRBV7-9 and TRBJ1-2; D is ambiguous. Germline loops: CDR1 SEHNR, CDR2 FQNEAQ (reference sequence). The V end was cut by 1 base, the J end by 1 base, with 7 bases between. There are 14 residues in the CDR3. CDR3 sequence: CASSLVRDNYGYTF. For the CDR3, the DNA is TGTGCCAGCAGCTTAGTACGTGATAACTATGGCTACACCTTC.

V is TRBV7-9 and J is TRBJ2-3; D call uncertain. The CDR3 is made up of 14 amino acids. The V and J ends lost 5 bases and 5 bases respectively, with 14 bases between them. CDR1 SEHNR and CDR2 FQNEAQ come from the germline V gene (reference sequence). This CDR3 is CASSPIRSEDTQYF. For the CDR3, the DNA is TGTGCCAGCAGCCCAATAAGGTCCGAAGATACGCAGTATTTT.

This clonotype was observed many times. The chain combines TRBV29-1 with TRBJ1-2, with a tentative D call TRBD1 (6 bases). Germline V lookup: CDR1 SQVTM, CDR2 ANQGSEA. V lost 4 bases and J lost 6, with 12 bases in between. This CDR3 has 12 residues. DNA of the CDR3: TGCAGCGTTGGATTGGGGGGCGATGGCTACACCTTC. Encoded protein: CSVGLGGDGYTF.

The chain has TRBV25-1 and TRBJ1-1; D is possibly TRBD1 (5 bases). The V gene lost 6 bases and the J gene lost 1 base, with 15 bases spanning the gap. The CDR3 totals 15 residues. Per germline, CDR1 MGHDK and CDR2 SYGVNS. CDR3 sequence reads: CASREVGGGNTEAFF. DNA of the CDR3: TGTGCCAGCAGGGAAGTCGGGGGGGGGAACACTGAAGCTTTCTTT. The entire variable domain, with the rest obtained from reference TRBV25-1 and TRBJ1-1, is as follows: EADIYQTPRYLVIGTGKKITLECSQTMGHDKMYWYQQDPGMELHLIHYSYGVNSTEKGDLSSESTVSRIRTEHFPLTLESARPSHTSQYLCASREVGGGNTEAFFGQGTRLTVV.

This clonotype showed up many times. The chain links TRBV7-2 to TRBJ1-1, with 7 bases identical to TRBD1. In germline, CDR1 is SGHTA, CDR2 FQGNSA. With V trimmed by 6 bases and J by 4 bases, 14 bases remained unmatched. The CDR3 length is 16 residues. The CDR3 coding sequence is TGTGCCAGCAGGCGTGCAGGGGGGATTGGGTCCACTGAAGCTTTCTTT. Its protein product is CASRRAGGIGSTEAFF. Together with reference TRBV7-2 and TRBJ1-1, the CDR3 gives the full variable domain: GAGVSQSPSNKVTEKGKDVELRCDPISGHTALYWYRQSLGQGLEFLIYFQGNSAPDKSGLPSDRFSAERTGGSVSTLTIQRTQQEDSAVYLCASRRAGGIGSTEAFFGQGTRLTVV.

This chain connects TRBV20-1 to TRBJ1-3; a possible D gene is TRBD1 (6 bases). Per germline, CDR1 DFQATT and CDR2 SNEGSKA (reference sequence). V lost 6 bases and J 0 bases, leaving 15 bases between the germline ends. CDR3 length: 15 residues. The CDR3 reads CSAPQGSLSGNTIYF. In nucleotides, the CDR3 is TGCAGTGCCCCACAGGGATCCCTCTCTGGAAACACCATATATTTT.

The V and J genes are TRBV7-9 and TRBJ2-2, with D perhaps assigned TRBD1 or TRBD2 (5 bases each). Trimming took 5 bases from V and 6 from J, leaving 13 bases between them. Germline V lookup: CDR1 SEHNR, CDR2 FQNEAQ (reference sequence). The CDR3 runs to 14 residues. The CDR3 bases are TGTGCCAGCAGCCAAGTGGGGACCCCCGGGGAGCTGTTTTTT. This gives the protein CASSQVGTPGELFF.

The table lists this clonotype with many counts. The chain has TRBV11-2 and TRBJ2-2, with D maybe TRBD2 (5 bases). Germline V gene lookup returns CDR1 SGHAT and CDR2 FQNNGV. The CDR3 has 18 residues. Trimming cost V 5 bases and J 6 bases, with 25 bases left between them. The CDR3 nucleotides read TGTGCCAGCAGCCGCTCGGTCCCACGGGGAACGTTGGCCGGGGAGCTGTTTTTT. It specifies CASSRSVPRGTLAGELFF.

About this clonotype: This could be a read error, since a much larger clone is one nucleotide away. This chain joins TRBV2 and TRBJ2-7; possibly TRBD1 for D (7 bases). The V end lost 3 bases, the J end lost 7 bases, and 13 bases lay between the germline ends. The germline V gene encodes CDR1 SNHLY and CDR2 FYNNEI. The CDR3 length is 13 residues. The CDR3 loop reads CASSDPGGREQYF. The CDR3 nucleotides are TGTGCCAGCAGTGATCCAGGGGGGCGGGAGCAGTACTTC. The whole variable domain, filled in from reference TRBV2 and TRBJ2-7, reads EPEVTQTPSHQVTQMGQEVILRCVPISNHLYFYWYRQILGQKVEFLVSFYNNEISEKSEIFDDQFSVERPDGSNFTLKIRSTKLEDSAMYFCASSDPGGREQYFGPGTRLTVT.

This chain connects TRBV5-1 to TRBJ2-2; 10 positions agree with TRBD2. Trimming removed 4 bases from V and 5 bases from J; junction bases left unmatched: 11. Germline V gene lookup returns CDR1 SGHRS and CDR2 YFSETQ. This CDR3 spans 17 amino acids. The DNA of the CDR3 is TGCGCCAGCAGCCCGGCCCCAGCGGGGGGGCCTACCGGGGAGCTGTTTTTT. It codes for CASSPAPAGGPTGELFF.

This clonotype was observed a few times. The rearrangement links TRBV2 to TRBJ2-7; D unresolved. The germline gives CDR1 SNHLY, CDR2 FYNNEI. This CDR3 has 12 amino acids. Trimming cost V 2 bases and J 5 bases, with 7 bases left between them. This CDR3 is CASSEWRNEQYF. In DNA, the CDR3 is TGTGCCAGCAGTGAATGGCGGAACGAGCAGTACTTC.

This chain links TRBV10-3 with TRBJ1-2; D unresolved. Trimming stripped 10 bases from V and 10 bases from J, with 19 bases between. The CDR3 has 12 amino acids. The germline V gene has CDR1 ENHRY and CDR2 SYGVKD. CDR3 nucleotide sequence: TGTGCCAGCTCATGGCGGGTCAGCTCCTACACCTTC. This encodes CASSWRVSSYTF.